This T cell receptor beta chain was retrieved from a study of T cell responses to AZD1222 COVID-19 vaccine. The method was immunoSEQ multiplex PCR; TCRdb's version includes in-frame clones alone and lacks a portion of them. The profile shows around 120,000 clones, about 85% of them singletons. Trimming cost V 3 bases and J 4 bases, with 10 bases left between them. Germline CDR1 reads KGHSH; CDR2 reads LQKENI. The CDR3 sequence is 14 residues long. Source: peripheral blood, taken on day 0 of AZD1222 vaccination. J is TRBJ1-3 and V is TRBV18; no reliable D call. The receptor comes from an adult in good health. The CDR3 nucleotides are TGTGCCAGCTCACCTTTGCAAGCAGGAAACACCATATATTTT. It translates to CASSPLQAGNTIYF. Using reference TRBV18 and TRBJ1-3 for the parts outside the CDR3, the full variable domain is NAGVMQNPRHLVRRRGQEARLRCSPMKGHSHVYWYRQLPEEGLKFMVYLQKENIIDESGMPKERFSAEFPKEGPSILRIQQVVRGDSAAYFCASSPLQAGNTIYFGEGSWLTVV.